Detailed here is one T cell receptor beta chain. Per the original methods: Amplification of reference gene primers provided the estimated nucleated cell counts. Repertoires were generated with immunoSEQ multiplex PCR, while TCRdb's copy carries only in-frame clones and drops some. The DNA was the basis for D and trimming; V, J and clone size are from that table. This sample yields 85,000 to 130,000 clones, of which 70% to 90% are seen a single time; 2% to 3% belongs to the top ten. This specimen belongs to a study of blood T cell repertoires in COVID-19. Study-level background: Researchers got acute and convalescent COVID-19 samples from the United States, Italy and Spain.

Germline lookup yields CDR1 SGHAT and CDR2 FQNNGV. The CDR3 has 13 residues. Between the trimmed V and J ends, which lost 7 bases and 8 bases, there was a span of 15 bases. The study assigned cohorts using participant-reported clinical history. The sequence came from a woman between 50 and 59 years old who had recovered from COVID-19. The chain joins TRBV11-2 to TRBJ2-1; TRBD2 is a possible D gene (5 bases). Source material: PBMCs or T cells enriched from blood (not recorded which). Here the CDR3 DNA reads TGTGCCAGCACCCGCCCCGGGATCTATGAGCAGTTCTTC. Translated: CASTRPGIYEQFF.